Listed here are 2 T cell receptor beta chains from one sample, sequenced in a study of cytomegalovirus exposure and HLA in healthy donors. Vbeta (60) and Jbeta (13) primers were used in the PCR. Method: immunoSEQ multiplex PCR; TCRdb's copy keeps in-frame clones and lacks some. The table includes around 91,000 clones, roughly 80% detected once. Sequenced sample: PBMCs. These receptors were taken from a woman in her 40s in good health and CMV-seropositive.

V is TRBV30 and J is TRBJ2-3; 14 nucleotides line up with TRBD2. The CDR3 runs to 15 residues. Germline CDR1 is GTSNPN and CDR2 is SVGIG (reference sequence). With V trimmed by 3 bases and J by 5 bases, 4 bases remained unmatched. For the CDR3, the DNA is TGTGCCTGGAGCAGTGGGACTAGCGGGAGAGATACGCAGTATTTT. This translates into CAWSSGTSGRDTQYF.

This rearrangement joins TRBV7-2 to TRBJ2-5; 7 bases align to TRBD2. Germline trimming cut 2 bases from V and 7 bases from J; bases unmatched to any gene: 10. CDR3 length equals 15 residues. The germline V gene encodes CDR1 SGHTA and CDR2 FQGNSA. The CDR3 loop is CASSLRVSGEGTQYF. CDR3 coding DNA: TGTGCCAGCAGCTTAAGAGTATCGGGGGAGGGGACCCAGTACTTC.